These 8 T cell receptor beta chains were all obtained from the same sample, sequenced in a study of technical replicates of blood from a handful of donors. Profiling relied on immunoSEQ multiplex PCR, and the TCRdb table lists in-frame clones only, not all of them. Here the sample spans 84,000 or so clones, around 97% being singletons. Sample: T cells isolated from PBMCs. All receptors come from a human donor in good health.

This chain connects TRBV27 to TRBJ2-2; D is possibly TRBD2 (6 bases). V dropped 8 bases and J dropped 5 bases, with 18 bases sitting between them. Germline V CDR1 and CDR2: MNHEY, SMNVEV (reference sequence). The CDR3 has 15 residues. The CDR3 spells CASARRDGRTGELFF. For the CDR3, the DNA is TGTGCCAGCGCACGGAGGGACGGAAGAACCGGGGAGCTGTTTTTT.

V and J are TRBV10-3 and TRBJ1-1, with TRBD1 identical over 10 bases. The CDR3 totals 14 residues. The V segment lost 7 bases and the J segment 6 bases; nucleotides outside the gene matches: 8. Germline V gives CDR1 ENHRY, CDR2 SYGVKD. CDR3 bases: TGTGCCATCAAGGGGACAGGGGATTTCGCTGAAGCTTTCTTT. Protein sequence: CAIKGTGDFAEAFF.

The chain carries TRBV7-8 and TRBJ1-2, with D possibly matching TRBD1 (6 bases). The CDR3 spans 15 residues. Per germline, CDR1 SGHVS and CDR2 FQNEAQ. V lost 5 bases, J lost 3 bases, and 16 bases lay in between. In DNA, the CDR3 is TGTGCCAGCAGCCGGACCATCAGGACAGACTATGGCTACACCTTC. This sequence encodes CASSRTIRTDYGYTF.

The V call is TRBV7-9, the J call TRBJ2-3; D may be TRBD2 (5 bases). The CDR3 extends over 16 amino acids. The V end was cut by 5 bases, the J end by 1 base, with 16 bases between. Germline loops: CDR1 SEHNR, CDR2 FQNEAQ (reference sequence). DNA for the CDR3: TGTGCCAGCAGCCCCTCGGTCAACGGGGGCACAGATACGCAGTATTTT. Translating gives CASSPSVNGGTDTQYF.

The genes are TRBV30 and TRBJ1-1; possible D gene TRBD1, 6 bases. Germline V CDR1 and CDR2: GTSNPN, SVGIG (reference sequence). Trimming pared 6 bases from V and 4 bases from J, leaving 21 bases between. There are 15 residues in the CDR3. Here the CDR3 reads CACPTPRRGGTEAFF. The CDR3 bases are TGTGCCTGCCCCACACCCCGCAGGGGCGGCACTGAAGCTTTCTTT.

The chain recombines TRBV28 with TRBJ2-7, with 8 bases lining up with TRBD1. The CDR3 is 16 residues long. V shed 3 bases, J shed 7 bases, and the junction held 14 bases outside the gene matches. Germline CDR1 reads MDHEN; CDR2 reads SYDVKM. The CDR3 DNA is TGTGCCAGCAGTTTCCTTCTCGCCCGACAGGGGAATGAGCAGTACTTC. It translates to CASSFLLARQGNEQYF. The whole variable domain, filled in from reference TRBV28 and TRBJ2-7, reads DVKVTQSSRYLVKRTGEKVFLECVQDMDHENMFWYRQDPGLGLRLIYFSYDVKMKEKGDIPEGYSVSREKKERFSLILESASTNQTSMYLCASSFLLARQGNEQYFGPGTRLTVT.

V and J are TRBV20-1 and TRBJ1-1, with D uncertain. V lost 2 bases and J 11 bases, leaving 6 bases between the germline ends. This CDR3 region has 9 residues. Germline V lookup: CDR1 DFQATT, CDR2 SNEGSKA (reference sequence). For the CDR3, the DNA is TGCAGTGCTAGATATCCGGCTTTCTTT. This sequence encodes CSARYPAFF.

The CDR3 here is CASTLGLNYEAGELFF. The CDR3 bases are TGTGCCAGCACACTGGGGCTAAACTACGAGGCCGGGGAGCTGTTTTTT. The V call is TRBV27, the J call TRBJ2-2; weak D call: TRBD1 (5 bases). This CDR3 comprises 16 residues. Between the trimmed V and J ends, which lost 7 bases and 6 bases, there was a span of 21 bases. The germline CDR1 and CDR2 sequences are MNHEY and SMNVEV (reference sequence).